The rows below give T cell receptor beta chains drawn from one sample of a study of neurological immune-mediated disorders. TCRdb itself ran the 5' RACE reads through MiXCR, one entry per CDR3 protein. Of under 40,000 distinct CDR3 sequences detected, 3% to 3.5% appear once; the ten largest clones hold about 8.3%. Sequenced input: PBMCs. The source of these receptors is a woman in her fifties or sixties with multiple sclerosis. CDR3s include the opening cysteine and the closing phenylalanine or tryptophan. The D gene is left open where the match is weak. Not all rows give a size; the values are once, few, many and, for expanded clones, a class.

V: TRBV4-1
D: TRBD1
J: TRBJ2-7
size: many
CDR3: CASSQVMATGGLYEQYF
DNA: TGCGCCAGCAGCCAAGTAATGGCGACAGGGGGCCTTTACGAGCAGTACTTC

V: TRBV7-8
D: .
J: TRBJ1-1
size: .
CDR3: CASSSEMNTEAFF
DNA: TGTGCCAGCAGCTCCGAGATGAACACTGAAGCTTTCTTT

V: TRBV7-2
D: TRBD2
J: TRBJ2-1
size: many
CDR3: CASSLAQAGGYNEQFF
DNA: TGTGCCAGCAGCTTAGCACAAGCGGGGGGGTACAATGAGCAGTTCTTC

V: TRBV6-1
D: .
J: TRBJ2-2
size: .
CDR3: CASSRPTGELFF
DNA: TGTGCCAGCAGCCGCCCCACCGGGGAGCTGTTTTTT

V: TRBV20-1
D: TRBD1
J: TRBJ1-1
size: many
CDR3: CSARERQGGWNTEAFF
DNA: TGCAGTGCTAGAGAGAGACAGGGTGGTTGGAACACTGAAGCTTTCTTT

V: TRBV5-1
D: .
J: TRBJ2-6
size: many
CDR3: CASSLVQGTGANVLTF
DNA: TGCGCCAGCAGCTTGGTCCAGGGAACCGGGGCCAACGTCCTGACTTTC

V: TRBV5-6
D: TRBD1
J: TRBJ1-5
size: many
CDR3: CASSFRQGAGYSNQPQHF
DNA: TGTGCCAGCAGCTTCAGACAGGGCGCGGGTTATAGCAATCAGCCCCAGCATTTT

V: TRBV28
D: TRBD2
J: TRBJ2-1
size: many
CDR3: CASSSTSGGAYNEQFF
DNA: TGTGCCAGCAGCTCCACGAGCGGGGGGGCCTACAATGAGCAGTTCTTC

V: TRBV20-1
D: .
J: TRBJ1-2
size: many
CDR3: CSARGPVDGYTF
DNA: TGCAGTGCTAGAGGACCGGTGGATGGCTACACCTTC

V: TRBV20-1
D: .
J: TRBJ2-1
size: many
CDR3: CSAQAPKGSNEQFF
DNA: TGCAGTGCGCAAGCCCCGAAGGGATCCAATGAGCAGTTCTTC

V: TRBV15
D: .
J: TRBJ1-1
size: many
CDR3: CATSRDPGTPTEAFF
DNA: TGTGCCACCAGCAGAGATCCAGGGACCCCCACTGAAGCTTTCTTT

V: TRBV29-1
D: .
J: TRBJ2-5
size: many
CDR3: CSVVGSIGETQYF
DNA: TGCAGCGTAGTCGGGTCCATCGGAGAGACCCAGTACTTC

V: TRBV6-6
D: TRBD1
J: TRBJ1-5
size: many
CDR3: CASSPRDRGRQPQHF
DNA: TGTGCCAGCAGCCCCCGGGACAGGGGTCGTCAGCCCCAGCATTTT

V: TRBV12-3/TRBV12-4
D: TRBD1
J: TRBJ2-7
size: many
CDR3: CASSRQGYEQYF
DNA: TGTGCCAGCAGCCGACAGGGGTACGAGCAGTACTTC

V: TRBV15
D: TRBD1
J: TRBJ2-7
size: many
CDR3: CATSKGQGNEQYF
DNA: TGTGCCACCAGCAAAGGACAGGGAAACGAGCAGTACTTC

V: TRBV5-1
D: .
J: TRBJ1-4
size: many
CDR3: CASSRESTNEKLFF
DNA: TGCGCCAGCAGCCGGGAGTCAACTAATGAAAAACTGTTTTTT

V: TRBV5-1
D: .
J: TRBJ1-4
size: many
CDR3: CASSLEGGATNEKLFF
DNA: TGCGCCAGCAGCTTGGAAGGGGGAGCTACTAATGAAAAACTGTTTTTT

V: TRBV20-1
D: .
J: TRBJ1-2
size: many
CDR3: CSARGQRRGKVGYTF
DNA: TGCAGTGCTAGAGGGCAAAGGAGGGGAAAGGTTGGCTACACCTTC

V: TRBV7-7
D: TRBD2
J: TRBJ2-1
size: many
CDR3: CASSPGLGSNEQFF
DNA: TGTGCTAGCAGCCCGGGACTAGGATCCAATGAGCAGTTCTTC

V: TRBV5-1
D: .
J: TRBJ2-2
size: many
CDR3: CASSSGLRLGAGELFF
DNA: TGCGCCAGCAGCTCCGGACTCCGACTCGGGGCCGGGGAGCTGTTTTTT